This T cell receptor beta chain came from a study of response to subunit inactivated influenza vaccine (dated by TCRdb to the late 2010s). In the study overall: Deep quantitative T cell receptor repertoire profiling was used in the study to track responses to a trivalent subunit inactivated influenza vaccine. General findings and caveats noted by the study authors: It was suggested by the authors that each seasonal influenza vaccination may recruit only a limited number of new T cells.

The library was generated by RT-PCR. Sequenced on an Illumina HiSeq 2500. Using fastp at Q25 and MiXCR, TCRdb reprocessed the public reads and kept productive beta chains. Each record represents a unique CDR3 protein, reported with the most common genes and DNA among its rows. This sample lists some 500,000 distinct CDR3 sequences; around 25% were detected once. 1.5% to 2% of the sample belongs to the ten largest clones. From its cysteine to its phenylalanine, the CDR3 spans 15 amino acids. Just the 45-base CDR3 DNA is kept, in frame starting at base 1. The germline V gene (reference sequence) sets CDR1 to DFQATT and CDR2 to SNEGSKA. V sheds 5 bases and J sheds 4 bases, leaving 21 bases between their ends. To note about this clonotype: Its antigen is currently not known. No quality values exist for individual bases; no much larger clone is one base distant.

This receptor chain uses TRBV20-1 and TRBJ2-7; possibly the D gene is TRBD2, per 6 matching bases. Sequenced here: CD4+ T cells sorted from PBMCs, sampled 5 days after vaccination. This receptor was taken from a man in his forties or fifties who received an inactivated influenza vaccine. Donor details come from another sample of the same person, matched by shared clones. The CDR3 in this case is CSAHWAGWQGYEQYF. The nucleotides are TGCAGTGCTCACTGGGCGGGATGGCAGGGATACGAGCAGTACTTC.